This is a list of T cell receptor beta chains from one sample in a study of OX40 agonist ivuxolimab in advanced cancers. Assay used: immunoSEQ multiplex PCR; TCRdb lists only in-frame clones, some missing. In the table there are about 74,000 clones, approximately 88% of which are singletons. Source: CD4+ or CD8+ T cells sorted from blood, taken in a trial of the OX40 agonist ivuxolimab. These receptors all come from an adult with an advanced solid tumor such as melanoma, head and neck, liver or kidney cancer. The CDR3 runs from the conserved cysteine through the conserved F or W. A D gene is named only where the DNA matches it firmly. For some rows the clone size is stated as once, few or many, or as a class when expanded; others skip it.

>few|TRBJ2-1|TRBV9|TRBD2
CASSPWDYDYNEQFF
TGTGCCAGCAGCCCCTGGGACTACGATTACAATGAGCAGTTCTTC
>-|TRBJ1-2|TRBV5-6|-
CASSFLLVQGMKGYTF
TGTGCCAGCAGCTTTTTGTTGGTTCAGGGGATGAAGGGCTACACCTTC
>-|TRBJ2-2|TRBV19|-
CASSIRRGELFF
TGTGCCAGTAGTATTCGGCGCGGGGAGCTGTTTTTT
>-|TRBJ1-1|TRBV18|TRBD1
CASSRRQGGKNTEAFF
TGTGCCAGCTCACGTAGACAGGGAGGAAAAAACACTGAAGCTTTCTTT
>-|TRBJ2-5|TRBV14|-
CASSPRTAKVETQYF
TGTGCCAGCAGCCCGCGGACGGCGAAGGTTGAGACCCAGTACTTC
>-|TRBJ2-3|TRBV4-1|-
CASSQEPGHTDTQYF
TGCGCCAGCAGCCAAGAACCAGGGCACACAGATACGCAGTATTTT
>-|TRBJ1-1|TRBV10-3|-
CAISERTGGNTEAFF
TGTGCCATCAGTGAGCGGACGGGTGGGAACACTGAAGCTTTCTTT
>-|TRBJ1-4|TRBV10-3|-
CAIRDSGNEKLFF
TGTGCCATCAGGGACTCCGGGAATGAAAAACTGTTTTTT
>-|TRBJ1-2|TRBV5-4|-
CASSLAGANYGYTF
TGTGCCAGCAGCTTGGCAGGGGCTAACTATGGCTACACCTTC
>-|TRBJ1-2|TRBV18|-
CASSPDRSVSYGYTF
TGTGCCAGCTCACCCGACAGGTCTGTGTCCTATGGCTACACCTTC
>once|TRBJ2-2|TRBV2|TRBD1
CASRRQGASTGELFF
TGTGCCAGCAGGCGACAGGGGGCAAGCACCGGGGAGCTGTTTTTT
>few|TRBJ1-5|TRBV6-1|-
CASHPGGNQPQHF
TGTGCCAGTCATCCGGGGGGCAATCAGCCCCAGCATTTT
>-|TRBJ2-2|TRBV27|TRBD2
CASSPTVWAGGTTGELFF
TGTGCCAGCAGTCCGACTGTCTGGGCGGGAGGGACCACCGGGGAGCTGTTTTTT
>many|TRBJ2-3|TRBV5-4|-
CASSLPGKSSTDTQYF
TGTGCCAGCAGCTTGCCCGGAAAGTCTAGCACAGATACGCAGTATTTT
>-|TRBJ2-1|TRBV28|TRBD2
CASSLGRGVSSYNEQFF
TGTGCCAGCAGTTTGGGTCGGGGGGTTTCTTCCTACAATGAGCAGTTCTTC
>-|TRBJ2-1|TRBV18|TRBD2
CASSPPLATSSYNEQFF
TGTGCCAGCTCACCACCACTAGCGACCAGCTCCTACAATGAGCAGTTCTTC
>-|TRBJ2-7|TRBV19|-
CASSGTTRYEQYF
TGTGCCAGTAGTGGGACGACCCGCTACGAGCAGTACTTC
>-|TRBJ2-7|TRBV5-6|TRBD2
CASSRTSGSVYEQYF
TGTGCCAGCAGCCGTACTAGCGGGAGCGTCTACGAGCAGTACTTC
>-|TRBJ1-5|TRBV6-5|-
CASSPSNQPQHF
TGTGCCAGCAGTCCCAGCAATCAGCCCCAGCATTTT
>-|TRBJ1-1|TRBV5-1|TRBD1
CASSSQGSGNTEAFF
TGCGCCAGCAGCTCACAGGGGAGTGGGAACACTGAAGCTTTCTTT
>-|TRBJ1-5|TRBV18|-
CASSPSNRANQPQHF
TGTGCCAGCTCACCTTCCAACAGGGCCAATCAGCCCCAGCATTTT
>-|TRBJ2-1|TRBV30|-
CAWSVGIFGGGKRGSYNEQFF
TGTGCCTGGAGTGTAGGAATATTTGGGGGCGGGAAGAGGGGCTCCTACAATGAGCAGTTCTTC
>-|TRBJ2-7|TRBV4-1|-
CASSQVAQSSYEQYF
TGCGCCAGCAGCCAAGTGGCACAGTCCTCCTACGAGCAGTACTTC
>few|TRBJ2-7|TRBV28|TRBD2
CASSPLSWGGAEQYF
TGTGCCAGCAGTCCTCTCTCCTGGGGGGGAGCCGAGCAGTACTTC
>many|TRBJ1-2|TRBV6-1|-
CASSTNYGYTF
TGTGCCAGCAGTACTAACTATGGCTACACCTTC
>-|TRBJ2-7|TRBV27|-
CASRSIGLWGAYEQYF
TGTGCCAGCAGGTCTATTGGACTTTGGGGGGCCTACGAGCAGTACTTC
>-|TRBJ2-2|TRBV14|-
CASSVSVGAAGELFF
TGTGCCAGCAGTGTATCGGTAGGGGCGGCCGGGGAGCTGTTTTTT
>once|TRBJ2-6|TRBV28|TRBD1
CASSPIGDSPAGANVLTF
TGTGCCAGCAGCCCTATCGGGGACAGCCCGGCTGGGGCCAACGTCCTGACTTTC
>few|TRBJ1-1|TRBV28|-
CASSSGGVKNTEAFF
TGTGCCAGCAGTTCGGGTGGAGTGAAGAACACTGAAGCTTTCTTT
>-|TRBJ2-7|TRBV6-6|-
CASSFDRTGEQYF
TGTGCCAGCAGTTTCGACAGGACGGGCGAGCAGTACTTC
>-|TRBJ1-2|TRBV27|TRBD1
CASSLGLGTGEDYGYTF
TGTGCCAGCAGTTTGGGTCTTGGGACAGGGGAAGATTATGGCTACACCTTC
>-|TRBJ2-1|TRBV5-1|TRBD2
CASSRDSGSSYNEQFF
TGCGCCAGCAGCCGGGATAGCGGGAGCTCCTACAATGAGCAGTTCTTC
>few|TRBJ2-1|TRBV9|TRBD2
CASSSRGTNEQFF
TGTGCCAGCAGTTCGCGGGGGACCAATGAGCAGTTCTTC
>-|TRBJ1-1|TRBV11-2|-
CASSKQGVTEAFF
TGTGCCAGCTCTAAACAGGGCGTCACTGAAGCTTTCTTT
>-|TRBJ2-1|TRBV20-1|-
CSASSQWEQFF
TGCAGTGCTAGCTCCCAGTGGGAGCAGTTCTTC
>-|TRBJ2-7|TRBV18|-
CASSPGRRRFGEQYF
TGTGCCAGCTCACCGGGACGCAGGAGGTTTGGTGAGCAGTACTTC
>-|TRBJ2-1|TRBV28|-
CASSLFGYNEQFF
TGTGCCAGCAGTTTATTTGGGTACAATGAGCAGTTCTTC
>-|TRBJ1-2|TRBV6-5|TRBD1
CASSADRVEMKGYTF
TGTGCCAGCAGTGCAGACAGGGTTGAGATGAAGGGCTACACCTTC
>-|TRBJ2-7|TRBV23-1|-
CAKPRRGRFREQYF
TGCGCCAAACCCCGGAGAGGCCGGTTTAGGGAGCAGTACTTC
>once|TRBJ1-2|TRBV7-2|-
CASSLGRTNYGYTF
TGTGCCAGCAGCTTGGGGAGAACTAACTATGGCTACACCTTC
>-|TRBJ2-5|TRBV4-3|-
CASSQVGLAGETQYF
TGCGCCAGCAGCCAAGTAGGGCTCGCGGGGGAGACCCAGTACTTC
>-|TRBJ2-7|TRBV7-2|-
CASSLNPGLQTYGQYF
TGTGCCAGCAGCCTCAATCCCGGACTGCAAACCTACGGGCAGTACTTC
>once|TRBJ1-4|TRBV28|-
CASSLSGRGEEKLFF
TGTGCCAGCAGTTTATCTGGAAGGGGGGAGGAAAAACTGTTTTTT
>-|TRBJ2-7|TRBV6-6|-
CASSYLQGSSYEQYF
TGTGCCAGCAGTTACTTACAGGGTAGCTCCTACGAGCAGTACTTC
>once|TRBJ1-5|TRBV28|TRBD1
CASSLPTGRPQHF
TGTGCCAGCAGTTTGCCGACAGGGAGGCCCCAGCATTTT
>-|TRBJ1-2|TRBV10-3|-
CATSIGGDGYTF
TGTGCCACCTCTATCGGGGGAGATGGCTACACCTTC
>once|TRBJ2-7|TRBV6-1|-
CASSPSYEQYF
TGTGCCAGCAGTCCCTCCTACGAGCAGTACTTC
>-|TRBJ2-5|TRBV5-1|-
CASSLTVGQGFYF
TGCGCCAGCAGCTTGACCGTGGGGCAGGGGTTTTACTTC
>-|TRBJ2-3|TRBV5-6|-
CASSSRHDTDTQYF
TGTGCCAGCAGCTCCAGACATGACACAGATACGCAGTATTTT